The clone carrying this TCR beta chain is a singleton in its sample. Its antigen remains unknown. Libraries were prepared by immunoSEQ multiplex PCR; TCRdb keeps only in-frame clonotypes and omits some of them. The sample includes 10,000 to 15,000 clones, roughly 90% of them seen just once. This specimen belongs to a study of STAT3 mutations in large granular lymphocyte leukemia. Points from the study as a whole: Every T-LGLL patient had at least one immunodominant TCRbeta clonotype. Treatment regimens differed across patients between samplings. A small but highly pathogenic clone may have been missed.

Between the trimmed V and J ends, which lost 1 base and 3 bases, there was a span of 5 bases. The germline V gene encodes CDR1 MNHEY and CDR2 SMNVEV (reference sequence). The CDR3 consists of 13 residues. The clonotype comes from a man in his forties with T-cell large granular lymphocyte leukemia. Some clones in this sample may be carry-over from other donors' samples. The sequencing sample was made of peripheral blood mononuclear cells. The chain is built from TRBV27 and TRBJ2-3; D not resolved. CDR3 amino acids: CASSLLGTDTQYF. The CDR3 DNA follows: TGTGCCAGCAGTTTATTGGGGACAGATACGCAGTATTTT.